This is a list of T cell receptor beta chains from one sample in a study of T cell repertoires in cytomegalovirus infection. Antigen specificity for these receptors is unknown. TCRdb re-derived calls from the reads in MiXCR, one entry per CDR3 protein. The sample shows about 470,000 distinct CDR3 sequences, under 45% of them seen only once. Sequenced here: cultured PBMCs, sampled from culture after CMV antigen stimulation. The receptors derive from a human donor in good health (CMV status not recorded). Some clones in this sample may be carry-over from other donors' samples. CDR3s include the opening cysteine and the closing phenylalanine or tryptophan. The D gene is left open where the match is weak. Size tells how often a clone was seen (once, few, many) or the class of an expanded clone, and some rows leave it out.

TRBV7-9	13	TRBJ2-7	.	.	CASSLILPGEQYF	TGTGCCAGCAGCTTGATACTCCCGGGGGAGCAGTACTTC
TRBV6-1	13	TRBJ2-7	.	TRBD2	CAISSGISYEQYF	TGTGCCATCTCTAGCGGGATCTCCTACGAGCAGTACTTC
TRBV7-9	16	TRBJ2-1	many	TRBD2	CASSYSTSGGGDEQFF	TGTGCCAGCAGTTACTCTACTAGCGGGGGAGGCGATGAGCAGTTCTTC
TRBV5-3	13	TRBJ2-7	.	.	CASSLGVTREQYF	TGTGCCAGCAGCTTGGGGGTGACGCGCGAGCAGTACTTC
TRBV25-1	16	TRBJ2-7	.	TRBD1	CASSELGTGASYEQYF	TGTGCCAGCAGTGAATTGGGGACAGGGGCCTCCTACGAGCAGTACTTC
TRBV6-2/TRBV6-3	16	TRBJ2-1	few	.	CASSRTPYRNYNEQFF	TGTGCCAGCAGTAGGACTCCCTACCGAAACTACAATGAGCAGTTCTTC
TRBV12-3/TRBV12-4	16	TRBJ2-5	few	.	CASSKGNSADQETQYF	TGTGCCAGCAGTAAAGGGAATAGCGCGGACCAAGAGACCCAGTACTTC
TRBV19	15	TRBJ2-7	.	.	CASSPRGTLVNEQYF	TGTGCCAGTAGTCCACGGGGGACACTGGTAAACGAGCAGTACTTC
TRBV20-1	12	TRBJ1-5	.	TRBD1	CSAIQGDQPQHF	TGCAGTGCTATACAGGGGGATCAGCCCCAGCATTTT
TRBV5-6	15	TRBJ2-1	few	.	CASSGEGREYNEQFF	TGTGCCAGCAGCGGGGAAGGCAGAGAATACAATGAGCAGTTCTTC
TRBV20-1	15	TRBJ2-7	.	TRBD2	CSARSPSGPTYEQYF	TGCAGTGCTAGATCCCCTAGCGGGCCCACCTACGAGCAGTACTTC
TRBV11-2	18	TRBJ2-1	.	.	CASSLGGLGDGSIYEQFF	TGTGCCAGCAGCTTAGGAGGGTTGGGGGACGGATCAATCTATGAGCAGTTCTTC
TRBV7-6	17	TRBJ2-3	many	.	CASSLTPFRPDTDTQYF	TGTGCCAGCAGCTTAACGCCTTTTCGCCCGGACACAGATACGCAGTATTTT
TRBV19	15	TRBJ1-1	few	TRBD1	CASSLTGRIDTEAFF	TGTGCCAGTAGCCTGACAGGGAGAATCGACACTGAAGCTTTCTTT
TRBV7-4	14	TRBJ1-1	.	.	CASSFRTDNTEAFF	TGTGCCAGCAGTTTTAGGACGGATAACACTGAAGCTTTCTTT
TRBV7-2	14	TRBJ2-3	many	.	CASRSFYNTDTQYF	TGTGCCAGCAGGTCTTTCTACAACACAGATACGCAGTATTTT
TRBV6-5	14	TRBJ2-6	.	.	CASSYSPGANVLTF	TGTGCCAGCAGTTACTCTCCTGGGGCCAACGTCCTGACTTTC
TRBV7-6	15	TRBJ2-1	.	TRBD1	CASSPRQGWANEQFF	TGTGCCAGCAGCCCTCGACAGGGTTGGGCCAATGAGCAGTTCTTC
TRBV7-2	13	TRBJ2-3	.	.	CASRSDYTDTQYF	TGTGCCAGCAGGTCTGACTACACAGATACGCAGTATTTT
TRBV7-2	13	TRBJ2-1	.	TRBD2	CASSFSGDSEQFF	TGTGCCAGCAGCTTTAGCGGGGATAGTGAGCAGTTCTTC
TRBV6-6	14	TRBJ2-7	.	TRBD2	CASNAGGPSYEQYF	TGTGCCAGCAATGCGGGAGGGCCCTCCTACGAGCAGTACTTC
TRBV7-2	15	TRBJ2-7	many	TRBD2	CASSLTPSGPYEQYF	TGTGCCAGCAGCTTGACCCCTAGCGGGCCTTACGAGCAGTACTTC
TRBV2	14	TRBJ2-5	.	.	CASAPRLGRETQYF	TGTGCCAGCGCCCCTCGACTGGGGAGGGAGACCCAGTACTTC
TRBV10-3	14	TRBJ2-5	.	TRBD2	CAIGSAGGTETQYF	TGTGCCATCGGTTCAGCGGGAGGGACGGAGACCCAGTACTTC
TRBV4-1	12	TRBJ2-1	few	.	CASSPTNNEQFF	TGCGCCAGCAGCCCAACTAACAATGAGCAGTTCTTC
TRBV5-1	15	TRBJ2-7	once	.	CASSLTGTGEYEQYF	TGCGCCAGCAGCCTGACCGGGACGGGCGAATACGAGCAGTACTTC
TRBV19	13	TRBJ2-1	.	.	CASSEIGLDEQFF	TGTGCCAGTAGCGAGATAGGCCTGGATGAGCAGTTCTTC
TRBV12-3/TRBV12-4	11	TRBJ1-3	.	.	CASSGPLTIYF	TGTGCCAGCAGTGGGCCGCTCACCATATATTTT
TRBV6-2/TRBV6-3	15	TRBJ1-5	.	.	CASSGMGRGDQPQHF	TGTGCCAGCAGTGGAATGGGCAGGGGCGATCAGCCCCAGCATTTT
TRBV7-2	15	TRBJ2-3	.	TRBD2	CASSPGLAGETTQYF	TGTGCCAGCAGCCCCGGACTAGCGGGAGAAACTACGCAGTATTTT
TRBV6-1	15	TRBJ2-3	few	.	CASSELQPRTDTQYF	TGTGCCAGCAGTGAACTGCAGCCCCGCACAGATACGCAGTATTTT
TRBV6-5	13	TRBJ1-1	.	.	CASRLGVGTEAFF	TGTGCCAGCCGCCTGGGGGTGGGCACTGAAGCTTTCTTT
TRBV10-3	14	TRBJ2-1	.	.	CAISESVNRNEQFF	TGTGCCATCAGTGAGTCAGTCAACCGCAATGAGCAGTTCTTC
TRBV3-1	15	TRBJ2-7	few	.	CASSQEPSSSYEQYF	TGTGCCAGCAGCCAAGAACCCTCGTCCTCCTACGAGCAGTACTTC
TRBV27	14	TRBJ1-4	.	.	CASSLWGGGRKLFF	TGTGCCAGCAGCCTTTGGGGGGGGGGAAGGAAACTGTTTTTT